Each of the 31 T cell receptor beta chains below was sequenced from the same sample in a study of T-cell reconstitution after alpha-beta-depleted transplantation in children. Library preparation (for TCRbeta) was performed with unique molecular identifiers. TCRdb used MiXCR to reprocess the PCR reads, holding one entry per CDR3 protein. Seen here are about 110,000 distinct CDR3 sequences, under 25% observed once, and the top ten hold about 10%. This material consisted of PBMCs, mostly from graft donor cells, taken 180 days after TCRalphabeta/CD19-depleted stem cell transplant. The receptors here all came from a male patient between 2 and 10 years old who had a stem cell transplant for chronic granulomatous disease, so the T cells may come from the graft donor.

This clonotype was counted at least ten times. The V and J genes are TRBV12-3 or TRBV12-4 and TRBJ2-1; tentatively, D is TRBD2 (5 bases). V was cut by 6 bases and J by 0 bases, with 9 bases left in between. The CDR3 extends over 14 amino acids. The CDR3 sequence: CASRIASSYNEQFF. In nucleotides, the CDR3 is TGTGCCAGCAGGATAGCGAGCTCCTACAATGAGCAGTTCTTC.

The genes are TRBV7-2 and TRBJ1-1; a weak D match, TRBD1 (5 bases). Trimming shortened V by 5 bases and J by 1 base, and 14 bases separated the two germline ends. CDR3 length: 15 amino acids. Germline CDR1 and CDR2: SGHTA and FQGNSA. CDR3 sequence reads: CASSRGGAENTEAFF. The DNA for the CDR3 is TGTGCCAGCAGCCGGGGAGGGGCAGAGAACACTGAAGCTTTCTTT.

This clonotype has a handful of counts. This CDR3 is CSANLPRQGRDGYTF. The CDR3 DNA follows: TGCAGCGCCAACCTCCCCCGACAGGGGAGGGATGGCTACACCTTC. The chain carries TRBV29-1 and TRBJ1-2, with 8 bases aligning to TRBD1. CDR3 length: 15 amino acids. Germline trimming cut 7 bases from V and 6 bases from J; bases unmatched to any gene: 16. The germline CDR1 and CDR2 sequences are SQVTM and ANQGSEA.

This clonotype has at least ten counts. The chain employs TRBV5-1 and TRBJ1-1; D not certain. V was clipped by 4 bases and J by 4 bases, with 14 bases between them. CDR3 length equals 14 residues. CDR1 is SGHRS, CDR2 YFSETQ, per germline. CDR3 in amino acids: CASSLQAGRTEAFF. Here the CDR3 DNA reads TGCGCCAGCAGCCTACAAGCTGGTCGCACTGAAGCTTTCTTT.

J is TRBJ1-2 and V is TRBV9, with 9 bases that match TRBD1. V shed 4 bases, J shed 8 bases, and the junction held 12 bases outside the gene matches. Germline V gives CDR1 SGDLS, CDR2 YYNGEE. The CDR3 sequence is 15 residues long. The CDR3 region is CASSIRPGTGFGYTF. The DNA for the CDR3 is TGTGCCAGCAGCATACGACCCGGGACAGGGTTCGGCTACACCTTC.

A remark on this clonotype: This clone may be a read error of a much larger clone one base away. The CDR3 is CIVQRGGNEQFF. The CDR3 region has the DNA TGCATCGTTCAAAGGGGTGGGAATGAGCAGTTCTTC. The V and J genes are TRBV29-1 and TRBJ2-1; tentative D call: TRBD1 (5 bases). The CDR3 covers 12 residues. CDR1 SQVTM and CDR2 ANQGSEA come from the germline V gene.

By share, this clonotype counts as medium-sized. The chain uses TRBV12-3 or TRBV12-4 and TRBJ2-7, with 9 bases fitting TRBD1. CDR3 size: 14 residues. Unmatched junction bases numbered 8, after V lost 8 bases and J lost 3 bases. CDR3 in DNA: TGTGCCAGCGGGGGACAGGGCTCCCTCTACGAGCAGTACTTC. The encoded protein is CASGGQGSLYEQYF.

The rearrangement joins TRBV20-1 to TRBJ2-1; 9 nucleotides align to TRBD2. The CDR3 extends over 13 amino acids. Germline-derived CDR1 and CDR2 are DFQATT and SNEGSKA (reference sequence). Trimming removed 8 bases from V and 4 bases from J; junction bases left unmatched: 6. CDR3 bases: TGCAGTTTGGTTGCGGGAGGGTACAATGAGCAGTTCTTC. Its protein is CSLVAGGYNEQFF.

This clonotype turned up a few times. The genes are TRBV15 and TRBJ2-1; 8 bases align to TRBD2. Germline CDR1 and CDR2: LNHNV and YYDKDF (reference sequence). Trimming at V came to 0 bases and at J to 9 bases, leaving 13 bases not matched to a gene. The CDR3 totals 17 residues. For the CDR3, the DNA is TGTGCCACCAGCAGAGATTTCGGGACTAGGTCCACCCGTGAGCAGTTCTTC. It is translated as CATSRDFGTRSTREQFF. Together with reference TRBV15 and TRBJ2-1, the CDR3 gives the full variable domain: DAMVIQNPRYQVTQFGKPVTLSCSQTLNHNVMYWYQQKSSQAPKLLFHYYDKDFNNEADTPDNFQSRRPNTSFCFLDIRSPGLGDTAMYLCATSRDFGTRSTREQFFGPGTRLTVL.

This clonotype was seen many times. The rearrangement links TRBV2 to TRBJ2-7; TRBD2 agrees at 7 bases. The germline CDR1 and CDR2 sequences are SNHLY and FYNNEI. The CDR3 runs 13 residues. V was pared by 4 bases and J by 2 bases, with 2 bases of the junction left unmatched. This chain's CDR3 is CASSGLAAYEQYF. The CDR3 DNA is TGTGCCAGCAGTGGACTAGCCGCCTACGAGCAGTACTTC.

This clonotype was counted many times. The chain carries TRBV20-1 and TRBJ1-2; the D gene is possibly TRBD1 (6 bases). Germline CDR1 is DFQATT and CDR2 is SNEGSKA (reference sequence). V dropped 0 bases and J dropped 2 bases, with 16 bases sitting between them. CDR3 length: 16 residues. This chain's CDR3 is CSAREVGQGKNYGYTF. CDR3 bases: TGCAGTGCTAGAGAGGTGGGGCAGGGGAAGAACTATGGCTACACCTTC.

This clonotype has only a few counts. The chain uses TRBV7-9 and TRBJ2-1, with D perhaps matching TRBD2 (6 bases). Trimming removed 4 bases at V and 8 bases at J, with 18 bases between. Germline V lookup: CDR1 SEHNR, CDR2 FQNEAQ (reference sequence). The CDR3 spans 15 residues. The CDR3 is CASSWPRREGYEQFF. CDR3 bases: TGTGCCAGCAGCTGGCCCCGGCGGGAAGGGTATGAGCAGTTCTTC.

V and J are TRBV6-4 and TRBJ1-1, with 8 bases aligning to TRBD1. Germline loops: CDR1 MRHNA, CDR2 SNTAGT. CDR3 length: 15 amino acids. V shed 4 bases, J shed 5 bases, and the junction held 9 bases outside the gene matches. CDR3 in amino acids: CASSGPTGGDTEAFF. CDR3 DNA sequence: TGTGCCAGCAGTGGCCCAACAGGGGGGGATACTGAAGCTTTCTTT.

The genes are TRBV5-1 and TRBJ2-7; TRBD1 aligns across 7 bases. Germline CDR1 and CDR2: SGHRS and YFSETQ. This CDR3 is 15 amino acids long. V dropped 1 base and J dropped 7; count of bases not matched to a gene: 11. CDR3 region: CASSLNWDRGSEQYF. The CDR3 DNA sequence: TGCGCCAGCAGCTTGAATTGGGACAGAGGATCGGAGCAGTACTTC.

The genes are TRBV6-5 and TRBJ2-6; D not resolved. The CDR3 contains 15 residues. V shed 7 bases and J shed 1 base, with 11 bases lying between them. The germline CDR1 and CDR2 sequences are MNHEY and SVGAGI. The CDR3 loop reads CASNRVRSGANVLTF. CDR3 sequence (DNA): TGTGCCAGCAATCGAGTTCGTTCTGGGGCCAACGTCCTGACTTTC.

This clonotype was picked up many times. The CDR3 here is CSASNSGAYEQYF. The CDR3 region has the DNA TGCAGTGCTAGTAATAGCGGGGCCTACGAGCAGTACTTC. This rearrangement joins TRBV20-1 to TRBJ2-7, with 8 bases matching TRBD2. The CDR3 is 13 residues long. The ends lost 3 bases at V and 2 bases at J; junction bases unmatched: 3. Germline assignment: CDR1 DFQATT and CDR2 SNEGSKA (reference sequence).

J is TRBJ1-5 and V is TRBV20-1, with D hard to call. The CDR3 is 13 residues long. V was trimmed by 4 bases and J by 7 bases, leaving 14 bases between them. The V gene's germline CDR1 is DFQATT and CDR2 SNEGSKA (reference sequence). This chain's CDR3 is CSANPGGEQPQHF. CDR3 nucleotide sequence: TGCAGTGCTAACCCGGGCGGCGAGCAGCCCCAGCATTTT.

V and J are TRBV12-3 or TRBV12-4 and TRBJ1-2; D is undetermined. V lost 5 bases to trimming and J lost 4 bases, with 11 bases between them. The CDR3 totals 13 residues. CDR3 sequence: CASSEWAGYGYTF. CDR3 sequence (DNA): TGTGCCAGCAGTGAATGGGCGGGCTATGGCTACACCTTC.

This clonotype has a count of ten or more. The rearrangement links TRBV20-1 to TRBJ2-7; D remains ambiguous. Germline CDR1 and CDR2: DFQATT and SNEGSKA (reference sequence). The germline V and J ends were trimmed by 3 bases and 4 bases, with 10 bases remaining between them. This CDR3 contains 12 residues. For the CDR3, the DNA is TGCAGTGCTAGTCCCGCGGTATACGAGCAGTACTTC. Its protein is CSASPAVYEQYF.

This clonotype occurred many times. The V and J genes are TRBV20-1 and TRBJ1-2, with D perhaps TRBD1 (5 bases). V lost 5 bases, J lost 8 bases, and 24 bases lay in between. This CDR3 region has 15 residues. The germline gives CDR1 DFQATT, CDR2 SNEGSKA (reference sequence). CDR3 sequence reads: CSAQQDRILLSGYTF. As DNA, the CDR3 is TGCAGTGCTCAACAGGACCGAATACTACTTTCGGGCTACACCTTC.

The CDR3 DNA follows: TGTGCCAGCAGCCGCGTCCGATTCGAGCAGTACTTC. This sequence encodes CASSRVRFEQYF. The gene calls are TRBV12-3 or TRBV12-4 and TRBJ2-7; D call uncertain. Trimming pared 6 bases from V and 6 bases from J, leaving 12 bases between. The CDR3 spans 12 residues.

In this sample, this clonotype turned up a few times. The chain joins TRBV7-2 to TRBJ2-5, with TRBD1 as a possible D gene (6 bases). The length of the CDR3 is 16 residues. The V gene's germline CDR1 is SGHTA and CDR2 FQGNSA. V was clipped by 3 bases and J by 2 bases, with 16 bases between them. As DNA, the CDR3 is TGTGCCAGCAGCTTGTCTTGGGGGCGAATACAAGAGACCCAGTACTTC. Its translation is CASSLSWGRIQETQYF.

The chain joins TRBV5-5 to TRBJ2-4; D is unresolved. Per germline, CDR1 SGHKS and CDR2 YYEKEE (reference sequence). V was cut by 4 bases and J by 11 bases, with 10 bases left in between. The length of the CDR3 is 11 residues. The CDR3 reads CASSLNALQYF. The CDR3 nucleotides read TGTGCCAGCAGCCTGAACGCACTTCAGTACTTC.

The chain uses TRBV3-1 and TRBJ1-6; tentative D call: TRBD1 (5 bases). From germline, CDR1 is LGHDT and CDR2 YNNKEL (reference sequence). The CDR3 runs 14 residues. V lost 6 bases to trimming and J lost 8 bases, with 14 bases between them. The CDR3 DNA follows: TGTGCCAGCAGTCACCTGGGAGGGGATTCACCCCTCCACTTT. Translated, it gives CASSHLGGDSPLHF.

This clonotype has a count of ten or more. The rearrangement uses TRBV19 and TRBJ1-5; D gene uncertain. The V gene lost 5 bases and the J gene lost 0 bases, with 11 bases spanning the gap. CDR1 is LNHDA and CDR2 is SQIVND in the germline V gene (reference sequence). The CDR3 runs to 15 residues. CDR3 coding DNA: TGTGCCAGTAGTGGAAGGATCCATAGCAATCAGCCCCAGCATTTT. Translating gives CASSGRIHSNQPQHF.

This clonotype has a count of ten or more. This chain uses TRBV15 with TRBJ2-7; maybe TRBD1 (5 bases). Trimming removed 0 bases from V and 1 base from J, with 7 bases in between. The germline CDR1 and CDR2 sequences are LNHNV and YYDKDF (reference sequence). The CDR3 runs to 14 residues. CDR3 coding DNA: TGTGCCACCAGCAGAGAACAGGTATCCTACGAGCAGTACTTC. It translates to CATSREQVSYEQYF.

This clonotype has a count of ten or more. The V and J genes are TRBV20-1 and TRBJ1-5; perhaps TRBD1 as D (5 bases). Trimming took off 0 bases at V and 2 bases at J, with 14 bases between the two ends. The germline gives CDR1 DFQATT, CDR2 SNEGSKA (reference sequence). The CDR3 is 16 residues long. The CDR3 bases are TGCAGTGCTAGAGACGCGGGGGGGATCGGCAATCAGCCCCAGCATTTT. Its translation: CSARDAGGIGNQPQHF.

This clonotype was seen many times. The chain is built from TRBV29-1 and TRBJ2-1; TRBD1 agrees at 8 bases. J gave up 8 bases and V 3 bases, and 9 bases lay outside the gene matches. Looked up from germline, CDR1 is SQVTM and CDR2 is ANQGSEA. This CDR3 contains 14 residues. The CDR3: CSVEADRGVDEQFF. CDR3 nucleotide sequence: TGCAGCGTTGAGGCCGACAGGGGAGTCGATGAGCAGTTCTTC.

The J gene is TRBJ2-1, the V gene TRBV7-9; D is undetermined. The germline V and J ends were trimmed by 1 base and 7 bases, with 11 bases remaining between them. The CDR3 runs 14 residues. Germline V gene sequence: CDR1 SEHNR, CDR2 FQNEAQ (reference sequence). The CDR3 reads CASSLDNNVNEQFF. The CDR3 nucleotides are TGTGCCAGCAGCTTAGATAATAATGTGAATGAGCAGTTCTTC. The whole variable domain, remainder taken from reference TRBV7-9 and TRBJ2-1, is DTGVSQNPRHKITKRGQNVTFRCDPISEHNRLYWYRQTLGQGPEFLTYFQNEAQLEKSRLLSDRFSAERPKGSFSTLEIQRTEQGDSAMYLCASSLDNNVNEQFFGPGTRLTVL.

This CDR3 reads CSARLRTLYEQYF. DNA for the CDR3: TGCAGTGCTCGGCTCAGGACCCTCTACGAGCAGTACTTC. The rearrangement joins TRBV20-1 to TRBJ2-7; D unresolved. V shed 5 bases and J shed 3 bases, with 14 bases lying between them. Germline CDR1 is DFQATT and CDR2 is SNEGSKA (reference sequence). The CDR3 contains 13 residues.

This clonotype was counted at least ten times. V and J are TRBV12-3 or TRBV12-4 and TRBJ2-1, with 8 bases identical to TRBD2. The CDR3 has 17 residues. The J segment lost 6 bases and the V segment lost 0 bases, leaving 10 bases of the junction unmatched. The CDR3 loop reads CASSLADLASGSNEQFF. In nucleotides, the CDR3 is TGTGCCAGCAGTTTAGCCGACTTAGCTAGCGGGTCCAATGAGCAGTTCTTC.